The 30 T cell receptor beta chains reported below all come from one sample, sequenced in a study of blood T cell repertoires in COVID-19. TCRdb's table, derived via immunoSEQ multiplex PCR, lists solely in-frame clones and lacks some. The sample carries over 300,000 clones, roughly 90% recorded once. Sequenced sample: peripheral blood. Source of these receptors: a man between 18 and 29 years old with active or convalescent COVID-19.

This clone has only a few counts. This chain connects TRBV6-5 to TRBJ2-7; tentative D call: TRBD1 (5 bases). Between the trimmed V and J ends, which lost 7 bases and 5 bases, there was a span of 18 bases. Germline values: CDR1 MNHEY, CDR2 SVGAGI. CDR3 length: 14 amino acids. The CDR3 here is CASTEGQGRHEQYF. CDR3 sequence (DNA): TGTGCCAGCACCGAAGGTCAGGGCAGGCACGAGCAGTACTTC.

This chain links TRBV7-2 with TRBJ1-5, with TRBD1 as a possible D gene (5 bases). Trimming took 3 bases from V and 2 from J, leaving 11 bases between them. This CDR3 region has 15 residues. Germline values: CDR1 SGHTA, CDR2 FQGNSA. This CDR3 reads CASSFSGFGNQPQHF. The CDR3 DNA sequence: TGTGCCAGCAGCTTTTCAGGGTTCGGCAATCAGCCCCAGCATTTT.

A word on this clone: Other DNA sequences in this sample translate to the same CDR3. The genes are TRBV4-1 and TRBJ1-5, with a tentative D call TRBD1 (6 bases). Looked up from germline, CDR1 is MGHRA and CDR2 is YSYEKL. The CDR3 loop spans 15 amino acids. V was trimmed by 0 bases and J by 0 bases, leaving 6 bases between them. The CDR3 region has the DNA TGCGCCAGCAGCCAAGAGGACAGTAGCAATCAGCCCCAGCATTTT. Its translation: CASSQEDSSNQPQHF.

This sequence joins TRBV5-4 and TRBJ2-5; tentatively, D is TRBD1 (5 bases). The V and J ends lost 2 bases and 5 bases respectively, with 13 bases between them. Germline values: CDR1 SGHNT, CDR2 YYREEE (reference sequence). The CDR3 runs 14 residues. CDR3 loop: CASSFLTERETQYF. CDR3 in DNA: TGTGCCAGCAGCTTTTTGACAGAACGGGAGACCCAGTACTTC.

The chain recombines TRBV9 with TRBJ2-7, with 10 nucleotides matching TRBD2. The V segment lost 4 bases and the J segment 3 bases; nucleotides outside the gene matches: 4. CDR1 and CDR2 (germline): SGDLS, YYNGEE. The length of the CDR3 is 14 residues. Here the CDR3 DNA reads TGTGCCAGCAGCTCACAGCGGGGGGGCTACGAGCAGTACTTC. Protein: CASSSQRGGYEQYF. The variable domain in full, with the rest retrieved from reference TRBV9 and TRBJ2-7, is DSGVTQTPKHLITATGQRVTLRCSPRSGDLSVYWYQQSLDQGLQFLIQYYNGEERAKGNILERFSAQQFPDLHSELNLSSLELGDSALYFCASSSQRGGYEQYFGPGTRLTVT.

This chain connects TRBV6-2 or TRBV6-3 to TRBJ2-1, with D possibly matching TRBD2 (6 bases). The CDR3 runs to 18 residues. Germline values: CDR1 MNHEY, CDR2 SVGEGT. V was clipped by 2 bases and J by 0 bases, with 17 bases between them. CDR3 sequence: CASSYGGGTSSSYNEQFF. The CDR3 nucleotides read TGTGCCAGCAGTTACGGTGGGGGGACCTCTAGCTCCTACAATGAGCAGTTCTTC.

The chain carries TRBV30 and TRBJ2-5; 7 bases align to TRBD2. V dropped 3 bases and J dropped 6; count of bases not matched to a gene: 10. The CDR3 length is 14 residues. The V gene's germline CDR1 is GTSNPN and CDR2 SVGIG (reference sequence). Here the CDR3 reads CAWRSGVAGQTQYF. Written as DNA, the CDR3 is TGTGCCTGGAGGTCTGGGGTAGCGGGTCAGACCCAGTACTTC. Together with reference TRBV30 and TRBJ2-5, the CDR3 gives the full variable domain: SQTIHQWPATLVQPVGSPLSLECTVEGTSNPNLYWYRQAAGRGLQLLFYSVGIGQISSEVPQNLSASRPQDRQFILSSKKLLLSDSGFYLCAWRSGVAGQTQYFGPGTRLLVL.

This clone was seen a handful of times. The V call is TRBV6-6, the J call TRBJ1-5; D is unresolved. CDR3 length: 12 residues. Per the germline V gene, CDR1 is MNHNY and CDR2 is SVGAGI (reference sequence). V lost 2 bases and J 13 bases, leaving 12 bases between the germline ends. The CDR3 DNA reads TGTGCCAGCAGTTACCCCTCCGGGGAACAGCATTTT. Translation gives CASSYPSGEQHF.

This chain uses TRBV28 with TRBJ1-2, with TRBD1 identical over 7 bases. The V gene's germline CDR1 is MDHEN and CDR2 SYDVKM. The V gene end was trimmed by 2 bases and the J gene end by 4 bases; junction bases not matched to a gene: 4. The CDR3 is 14 amino acids. CDR3 sequence reads: CASSLPGQFYGYTF. CDR3 nucleotides: TGTGCCAGCAGTTTACCGGGACAGTTCTATGGCTACACCTTC.

The chain recombines TRBV27 with TRBJ1-5, with 10 bases aligning to TRBD1. Trimming cost V 0 bases and J 6 bases; bases outside gene matches: 5. CDR3 length equals 16 residues. The germline V gene encodes CDR1 MNHEY and CDR2 SMNVEV (reference sequence). Here the CDR3 reads CASSLSGTGASQPQHF. In DNA form, the CDR3 reads TGTGCCAGCAGTTTATCGGGGACAGGGGCTTCTCAGCCCCAGCATTTT.

J is TRBJ1-6 and V is TRBV18, with TRBD1 matching 8 bases. J gave up 7 bases and V 5 bases, and 7 bases lay outside the gene matches. The length of the CDR3 is 15 residues. The germline V gene encodes CDR1 KGHSH and CDR2 LQKENI. The CDR3 DNA sequence: TGTGCCAGCTCAAGACTACAGGGGGACAATTCACCCCTCCACTTT. Amino acids: CASSRLQGDNSPLHF.

The chain couples TRBV7-9 to TRBJ1-1; 7 positions agree with TRBD1. The CDR3 is made up of 15 amino acids. Germline CDR1 reads SEHNR; CDR2 reads FQNEAQ (reference sequence). V was pared by 2 bases and J by 3 bases, with 6 bases of the junction left unmatched. The CDR3 region is CASSLRGGFDTEAFF. The CDR3 nucleotides read TGTGCCAGCAGCTTACGAGGGGGCTTCGACACTGAAGCTTTCTTT.

The chain combines TRBV29-1 with TRBJ1-1; TRBD1 matches 10 bases. The length of the CDR3 is 13 residues. Trimming cost V 4 bases and J 1 base; bases outside gene matches: 0. The germline V gene encodes CDR1 SQVTM and CDR2 ANQGSEA. The CDR3 reads CSVGQGANTEAFF. The CDR3 coding sequence is TGCAGCGTTGGACAGGGGGCGAACACTGAAGCTTTCTTT.

V gene TRBV29-1 combines with J gene TRBJ2-7; 12 bases are a match to TRBD2. Germline assignment: CDR1 SQVTM and CDR2 ANQGSEA. The CDR3 is 15 residues long. The J segment lost 0 bases and the V segment lost 6 bases, leaving 6 bases of the junction unmatched. The CDR3 DNA reads TGCAGCGTCGCCGGGACTAGCGGGTTCTCCTACGAGCAGTACTTC. It yields the protein CSVAGTSGFSYEQYF.

The genes are TRBV29-1 and TRBJ1-2; D unresolved. The CDR3 sequence is 15 residues long. Germline V gene lookup returns CDR1 SQVTM and CDR2 ANQGSEA. Trimming pared 4 bases from V and 4 bases from J, leaving 19 bases between. The DNA for the CDR3 is TGCAGCGTTGTACCTCCGCCAGGCCCTACCTATGGCTACACCTTC. Translating it yields CSVVPPPGPTYGYTF.

The chain is built from TRBV16 and TRBJ1-2, with 8 bases identical to TRBD1. Trimming removed 5 bases from V and 7 bases from J; junction bases left unmatched: 9. The CDR3 totals 14 residues. In germline, CDR1 is KGHSY, CDR2 FQNENV. Written as DNA, the CDR3 is TGTGCCAGCAGCATATACAGGGGGGACAGTGGCTACACCTTC. This sequence encodes CASSIYRGDSGYTF.

This chain links TRBV7-2 with TRBJ1-5; TRBD1 matches 10 bases. The CDR3 length is 15 residues. Losses at the gene ends were 6 bases for V and 1 base for J; bases not matched to a gene: 3. Germline lookup yields CDR1 SGHTA and CDR2 FQGNSA. CDR3 in DNA: TGTGCCAGCAGACCGGACAGGGGGAGCAATCAGCCCCAGCATTTT. Translated: CASRPDRGSNQPQHF.

The chain employs TRBV27 and TRBJ2-7; D unresolved. The germline gives CDR1 MNHEY, CDR2 SMNVEV (reference sequence). This CDR3 spans 13 amino acids. The ends were cut back, 5 bases at V and 2 bases at J, with 10 bases in the middle. CDR3 region: CASSPTVTYEQYF. The CDR3 DNA reads as TGTGCCAGCAGTCCAACAGTGACCTACGAGCAGTACTTC.

CDR3 in amino acids: CASGLTGSQPQHF. The CDR3 nucleotides read TGTGCCAGCGGATTAACCGGGAGTCAGCCCCAGCATTTT. V gene TRBV6-7 combines with J gene TRBJ1-5; D ambiguous. TRBV6-7 qualifies as an ORF whose function is uncertain. V lost 8 bases, J lost 6 bases, and 14 bases lay in between. The CDR3 sequence is 13 residues long.

A word on this clone: Other DNA sequences in the sample encode the same CDR3. This chain uses TRBV5-4 with TRBJ2-7, with no clear D. The length of the CDR3 is 15 residues. Germline V lookup: CDR1 SGHNT, CDR2 YYREEE (reference sequence). V gave up 0 bases and J gave up 0 bases, with 10 bases separating them. This CDR3 reads CASSLGGRSSYEQYF. CDR3 nucleotide sequence: TGTGCCAGCAGCTTGGGAGGCCGGAGCTCCTACGAGCAGTACTTC.

This chain links TRBV11-3 with TRBJ1-1, with TRBD1 matching 9 bases. This CDR3 comprises 16 residues. The germline V gene has CDR1 SGHNT and CDR2 YENEEA. V was clipped by 5 bases and J by 4 bases; unmatched bases: 11. CDR3 bases: TGTGCCAGCAGCCCAAGCCCGGGACAGGGCGGCACTGAAGCTTTCTTT. It specifies CASSPSPGQGGTEAFF.

This clone has a handful of counts. The chain uses TRBV4-2 and TRBJ1-3; no clear D. Trimming shortened V by 3 bases and J by 2 bases, and 5 bases separated the two germline ends. From germline, CDR1 is LGHNA and CDR2 YNFKEQ. This CDR3 spans 13 amino acids. The CDR3 spells CASSQETGNTIYF. The CDR3 nucleotides are TGTGCCAGCAGCCAGGAGACTGGAAACACCATATATTTT.

This clone was seen just once. The CDR3 DNA follows: TGTGCCAGCAGCGGTTTTGCCGTGCCCTATAATCAGCCCCAGCATTTT. As protein: CASSGFAVPYNQPQHF. J is TRBJ1-5 and V is TRBV5-5; unclear D gene. This CDR3 is built from 16 residues. V lost 4 bases and J 4 bases, leaving 18 bases between the germline ends. Germline V CDR1 and CDR2: SGHKS, YYEKEE (reference sequence).

This chain joins TRBV29-1 and TRBJ2-7; D is perhaps TRBD2 (6 bases). From germline, CDR1 is SQVTM and CDR2 ANQGSEA. Trimming pared 7 bases from V and 0 bases from J, leaving 16 bases between. CDR3 length: 14 residues. The CDR3 coding sequence is TGCAGCGCCCGGACGGGACTCTCCTCCTACGAGCAGTACTTC. This sequence encodes CSARTGLSSYEQYF.

This chain uses TRBV19 with TRBJ1-4, with TRBD1 matching over 7 bases. Per germline, CDR1 LNHDA and CDR2 SQIVND (reference sequence). V shed 3 bases, J shed 14 bases, and the junction held 15 bases outside the gene matches. The CDR3 contains 15 residues. This CDR3 reads CASSIRGTVPLRLFF. CDR3 sequence (DNA): TGTGCCAGTAGTATTCGAGGGACAGTACCTCTCCGGCTGTTTTTT.

The J gene is TRBJ1-1, the V gene TRBV28; D unresolved. V gave up 4 bases and J gave up 7 bases, with 13 bases separating them. CDR3 length: 13 amino acids. Germline V gene lookup returns CDR1 MDHEN and CDR2 SYDVKM. The CDR3 DNA sequence: TGTGCCAGCAGTTCCCCTCCGTCTAATGAAGCTTTCTTT. Protein product: CASSSPPSNEAFF.

The chain has TRBV4-1 and TRBJ2-1; D is perhaps TRBD1 (6 bases). The CDR3 is 14 amino acids. The V gene's germline CDR1 is MGHRA and CDR2 YSYEKL. V lost 2 bases and J lost 2, with 7 bases in between. The DNA for the CDR3 is TGCGCCAGCAGCCAATCAGGGGCCTACAATGAGCAGTTCTTC. Translation: CASSQSGAYNEQFF.

V is TRBV6-4 and J is TRBJ2-5; TRBD2 matches 10 bases. CDR1 is MRHNA and CDR2 is SNTAGT in the germline V gene. The V gene end was trimmed by 1 base and the J gene end by 2 bases; junction bases not matched to a gene: 4. CDR3 length: 16 amino acids. CDR3 DNA sequence: TGTGCCAGCAGTGACTTAGGACTAGCGGAACAAGAGACCCAGTACTTC. Translated, it gives CASSDLGLAEQETQYF.

The rearrangement joins TRBV27 to TRBJ2-7, with TRBD2 identical over 8 bases. The CDR3 loop spans 14 amino acids. The germline V gene has CDR1 MNHEY and CDR2 SMNVEV (reference sequence). J gave up 5 bases and V 5 bases, and 8 bases lay outside the gene matches. The CDR3 region is CASSVGRAQNEQYF. The DNA for the CDR3 is TGTGCCAGCAGTGTCGGGAGGGCCCAAAACGAGCAGTACTTC.

The V call is TRBV7-3, the J call TRBJ2-3, with 8 bases lining up with TRBD1. Germline trimming cut 5 bases from V and 5 bases from J; bases unmatched to any gene: 9. CDR1 SGHTA and CDR2 FQGTGA come from the germline V gene. The CDR3 is 15 residues long. The CDR3 loop reads CASSQGQASGDTQYF. The CDR3 DNA is TGTGCCAGCAGCCAGGGACAGGCCTCCGGAGATACGCAGTATTTT.